The subject of this entry is one TCR beta chain. Its antigen is currently not known. Per-nucleotide qualities are absent, and no much larger clonotype sits a single base away. V loses 5 bases, J loses 4 bases, and the germline ends lie 16 bases apart. The CDR3 contains 15 residues, cysteine and phenylalanine counted. The kept DNA is CDR3 alone, 45 bases in frame from the first base. As encoded in the germline V gene, CDR1 is SGHVS while CDR2 is FNYEAQ. The sample comes from a study of response to subunit inactivated influenza vaccine (dated by TCRdb to the late 2010s). Background for the entire study: To follow how T cells responded to a trivalent subunit inactivated influenza vaccine, the researchers relied on deep quantitative profiling of the T cell receptor repertoire. General study outcomes and caveats: The authors proposed that each seasonal influenza vaccination may bring in only a limited number of new T cells.

Receptors were amplified or captured by RT-PCR. Sequencing relied on an Illumina HiSeq 2500. Starting from the raw public reads, TCRdb applied fastp trimming at Q25, assembled clones with MiXCR and retained in-frame beta chains. Each entry merges the rows of one CDR3 protein and shows their most common DNA and genes. The sample table contains around 650,000 distinct CDR3 sequences; only one count was recorded for approximately 14% of them. Jointly, the top ten make up roughly 10% of the sample. The clonotype was recovered from a man aged 50 or older who received an inactivated influenza vaccine. Donor details come from another sample of the same person, matched by shared clones. This material consisted of PBMCs from blood, taken 11 to 12 days after vaccination. The V and J segments used are TRBV7-6 and TRBJ2-3; TRBD1 could be the D gene, as 6 bases match. DNA sequence: TGTGCCAGCAGCCCTACAGGGTCAGTGGCAGATACGCAGTATTTT. This sequence encodes CASSPTGSVADTQYF.